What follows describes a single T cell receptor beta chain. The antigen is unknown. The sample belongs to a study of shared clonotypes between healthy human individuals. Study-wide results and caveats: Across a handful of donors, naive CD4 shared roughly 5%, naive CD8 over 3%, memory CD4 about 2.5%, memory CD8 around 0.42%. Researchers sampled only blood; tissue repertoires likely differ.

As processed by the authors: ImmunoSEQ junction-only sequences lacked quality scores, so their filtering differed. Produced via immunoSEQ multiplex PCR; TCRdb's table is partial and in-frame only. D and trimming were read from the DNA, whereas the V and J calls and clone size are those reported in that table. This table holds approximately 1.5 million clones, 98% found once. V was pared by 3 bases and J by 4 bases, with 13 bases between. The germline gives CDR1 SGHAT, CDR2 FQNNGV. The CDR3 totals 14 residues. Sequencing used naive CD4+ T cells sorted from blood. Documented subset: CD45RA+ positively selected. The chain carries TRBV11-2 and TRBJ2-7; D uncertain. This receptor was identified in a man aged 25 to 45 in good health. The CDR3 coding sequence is TGTGCCAGCAGCTTTACCCGGAGATCATACGAGCAGTACTTC. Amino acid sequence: CASSFTRRSYEQYF.